These 9 T cell receptor beta chains were sequenced from one sample in a study of blood T cell repertoires in COVID-19. Clones were read by immunoSEQ multiplex PCR, and TCRdb kept only the in-frame ones, dropping some. The table lists 100,000 to 150,000 clones, about 83% of them singletons. The sequencing input was peripheral blood. Every receptor here comes from a woman in her forties or fifties with acute or convalescent COVID-19.

This chain links TRBV9 with TRBJ1-2, with 9 bases identical to TRBD1. V dropped 3 bases and J dropped 4; count of bases not matched to a gene: 1. Germline loops: CDR1 SGDLS, CDR2 YYNGEE. The CDR3 is made up of 13 amino acids. This chain's CDR3 is CASSEGQGYGYTF. The CDR3 nucleotides read TGTGCCAGCAGCGAGGGACAGGGCTATGGCTACACCTTC.

The chain carries TRBV6-5 and TRBJ1-5, with TRBD1 matching 7 bases. The germline V gene encodes CDR1 MNHEY and CDR2 SVGAGI. With V trimmed by 5 bases and J by 5 bases, 6 bases remained unmatched. The CDR3 consists of 14 residues. CDR3 residues: CASSRQGIDQPQHF. The CDR3 coding sequence is TGTGCCAGCAGTCGACAGGGCATTGATCAGCCCCAGCATTTT.

This chain links TRBV5-1 with TRBJ1-6; TRBD1 matches 9 bases. Trimming removed 5 bases from V and 6 bases from J; junction bases left unmatched: 6. CDR3 length: 15 amino acids. Germline V gene lookup returns CDR1 SGHRS and CDR2 YFSETQ. The CDR3 loop reads CASRNPGQGNSPLHF. The CDR3 DNA follows: TGCGCCAGCAGGAATCCGGGACAGGGTAATTCACCCCTCCACTTT.

The chain combines TRBV5-1 with TRBJ1-2; TRBD1 aligns across 10 bases. Trimming at V came to 5 bases and at J to 9 bases, leaving 7 bases not matched to a gene. The CDR3 loop spans 13 amino acids. The germline gives CDR1 SGHRS, CDR2 YFSETQ. Here the CDR3 reads CASRTGTGDSYTF. DNA for the CDR3: TGCGCCAGCAGAACCGGGACAGGGGATAGCTACACCTTC.

The CDR3 spells CASSLAGVAYGYTF. DNA of the CDR3: TGCGCCAGCAGCTTGGCCGGGGTAGCATATGGCTACACCTTC. The rearrangement links TRBV5-1 to TRBJ1-2, with D hard to call. V lost 0 bases to trimming and J lost 5 bases, with 11 bases between them. The CDR3 extends over 14 amino acids. Germline V gives CDR1 SGHRS, CDR2 YFSETQ.

The chain combines TRBV7-9 with TRBJ2-5; D perhaps matches TRBD1 (6 bases). The CDR3 contains 14 residues. Germline CDR1 is SEHNR and CDR2 is FQNEAQ (reference sequence). Trimming took 2 bases from V and 2 from J, leaving 9 bases between them. CDR3 coding DNA: TGTGCCAGCAGCTTACGGACAGAGCAAGAGACCCAGTACTTC. It encodes CASSLRTEQETQYF.

This clone was seen only once. The rearrangement uses TRBV7-2 and TRBJ1-5, with 10 bases aligning to TRBD1. V dropped 5 bases and J dropped 1; count of bases not matched to a gene: 5. CDR3 length: 16 amino acids. The germline CDR1 and CDR2 sequences are SGHTA and FQGNSA. The CDR3 is CASSPGQGVSNQPQHF. The CDR3 DNA follows: TGTGCCAGCAGCCCCGGACAGGGGGTGAGCAATCAGCCCCAGCATTTT.

V usage is TRBV12-3 or TRBV12-4 and J usage is TRBJ1-1, with D unresolved. This CDR3 region has 13 residues. Trimming cost V 2 bases and J 3 bases, with 7 bases left between them. For the CDR3, the DNA is TGTGCCAGCAGTTTACAGGTTTACACTGAAGCTTTCTTT. Protein product: CASSLQVYTEAFF.

The chain couples TRBV11-3 to TRBJ1-4, with no clear D. V was clipped by 1 base and J by 0 bases, with 6 bases between them. CDR1 is SGHNT, CDR2 YENEEA, per germline. CDR3 length equals 15 residues. The CDR3 coding sequence is TGTGCCAGCAGCTTAGTCAGCGCAACTAATGAAAAACTGTTTTTT. Amino acids: CASSLVSATNEKLFF.